Each of the 9 T cell receptor beta chains below was sequenced from the same sample in a study of OX40 agonist ivuxolimab in advanced cancers. TCRdb's table, derived via immunoSEQ multiplex PCR, lists solely in-frame clones and lacks some. Found here are 45,000 to 60,000 clones, about 89% of them singletons; the top ten hold 3.5% to 4%. The source was CD4+ or CD8+ T cells sorted from blood, collected in a trial of the OX40 agonist ivuxolimab. The source is an adult with an advanced solid tumor such as melanoma, head and neck, liver or kidney cancer.

This chain links TRBV6-5 with TRBJ2-2; no definite D call. The CDR3 is made up of 15 amino acids. CDR1 MNHEY and CDR2 SVGAGI come from the germline V gene. V lost 2 bases, J lost 0 bases, and 7 bases lay in between. CDR3 DNA sequence: TGTGCCAGCAGTTACCAAGTTCCGAACACCGGGGAGCTGTTTTTT. It is translated as CASSYQVPNTGELFF.

The rearrangement uses TRBV19 and TRBJ2-5; D call uncertain. CDR1 and CDR2 (germline): LNHDA, SQIVND (reference sequence). CDR3 size: 13 residues. V lost 3 bases, J lost 1 base, and 6 bases lay in between. The CDR3: CASSMYSQETQYF. CDR3 nucleotide sequence: TGTGCCAGTAGTATGTACAGCCAAGAGACCCAGTACTTC.

This chain links TRBV7-9 with TRBJ2-3; unclear D gene. The CDR3 extends over 12 amino acids. Between the trimmed V and J ends, which lost 4 bases and 11 bases, there was a span of 13 bases. The germline gives CDR1 SEHNR, CDR2 FQNEAQ (reference sequence). CDR3 nucleotides: TGTGCCAGCAGCTCGACCGAGCCGGGGCAGTATTTT. Encoded protein: CASSSTEPGQYF.

This clone was detected a few times. V is TRBV28 and J is TRBJ1-4, with D perhaps matching TRBD1 (5 bases). With 3 bases removed from V and 8 bases from J, the gap between germline ends came to 13 bases. Germline V gene data show CDR1 as MDHEN and CDR2 as SYDVKM. The CDR3 totals 14 residues. The CDR3 nucleotides are TGTGCCAGCAGTTTCCACCGGGACTTCGAAAAACTGTTTTTT. Amino acid sequence: CASSFHRDFEKLFF.

CDR3: CASSAARSGSETQYF. CDR3 DNA sequence: TGTGCCAGCAGCGCTGCGAGGAGCGGAAGTGAGACCCAGTACTTC. The chain is built from TRBV11-2 and TRBJ2-5, with D possibly matching TRBD2 (5 bases). Germline V gene lookup returns CDR1 SGHAT and CDR2 FQNNGV. The CDR3 extends over 15 amino acids. With 5 bases removed from V and 5 bases from J, the gap between germline ends came to 18 bases.

In the case of this clone: Different DNA sequences within this sample yield the same CDR3. The chain couples TRBV7-2 to TRBJ2-7; 11 bases map to TRBD2. This CDR3 spans 15 amino acids. The germline V gene has CDR1 SGHTA and CDR2 FQGNSA. V lost 1 base and J lost 3; bases outside the gene matches: 2. This chain's CDR3 is CASSLEGTSGYEQYF. CDR3 nucleotides: TGTGCCAGCAGCTTAGAGGGGACTAGCGGCTACGAGCAGTACTTC.

The rearrangement joins TRBV18 to TRBJ2-7, with D unresolved. This CDR3 spans 13 amino acids. Looked up from germline, CDR1 is KGHSH and CDR2 is LQKENI. Between the trimmed V and J ends, which lost 0 bases and 3 bases, there was a span of 6 bases. The CDR3: CASSPPGHYEQYF. The CDR3 DNA sequence: TGTGCCAGCTCACCACCGGGCCACTACGAGCAGTACTTC.

The chain joins TRBV20-1 to TRBJ2-7; D is unclear. Germline V gene sequence: CDR1 DFQATT, CDR2 SNEGSKA (reference sequence). The V and J ends lost 1 base and 5 bases respectively, with 6 bases between them. This CDR3 is 11 amino acids long. In DNA, the CDR3 is TGCAGTGCTAGAGGAAACGACGAGCAGTACTTC. Encoded protein: CSARGNDEQYF.

The J gene is TRBJ1-1, the V gene TRBV28; D remains unclear. The germline V and J ends were trimmed by 8 bases and 6 bases, with 13 bases remaining between them. This CDR3 region has 12 residues. Germline lookup yields CDR1 MDHEN and CDR2 SYDVKM. As DNA, the CDR3 is TGTGCCAGCGGGTTAGGTGTCGCTGAAGCTTTCTTT. Translating it yields CASGLGVAEAFF.